This T cell receptor beta chain was sequenced for a study of STAT5B mutations in CD4+ large granular lymphocyte leukemia. Overall study findings and caveats: Roughly a quarter of private leukemic clonotypes occurred rarely in other patients' non-leukemic repertoires. CD4-sorted patient repertoires seemed more clonal than healthy CD4+ repertoires. Data were not HLA-matched across samples.

Concerning this clone itself: Antigen: not known.

The assay was immunoSEQ multiplex PCR, and TCRdb's table has in-frame clones only and misses some. The table has around 28,000 clones, roughly three quarters seen once. The sample consisted of CD4+ T cells from blood buffy coats. The source is a human donor in good health.

Here the CDR3 DNA reads TGTGCCAGCAGCGCCCCAGTTCAGGGGGCCCATAACTATGGCTACACCTTC. Residues: CASSAPVQGAHNYGYTF. The V gene is TRBV9, the J gene TRBJ1-2, with TRBD1 identical over 8 bases. The V and J ends lost 3 bases and 1 base, in that order; junction bases with no gene match: 11. The CDR3 is 17 amino acids. Germline V gene sequence: CDR1 SGDLS, CDR2 YYNGEE. Full variable domain (outside the CDR3, taken from reference TRBV9 and TRBJ1-2): DSGVTQTPKHLITATGQRVTLRCSPRSGDLSVYWYQQSLDQGLQFLIQYYNGEERAKGNILERFSAQQFPDLHSELNLSSLELGDSALYFCASSAPVQGAHNYGYTFGSGTRLTVV.